This TCR beta chain derives from a study of OX40 agonist ivuxolimab in advanced cancers. Libraries were prepared by immunoSEQ multiplex PCR; TCRdb keeps only in-frame clonotypes and omits some of them. The sample shows 50,000 to 60,000 clones, roughly nine tenths of them seen only once. CDR3 size: 11 residues. CDR1 is DFQATT and CDR2 is SNEGSKA in the germline V gene (reference sequence). Deletions cut 3 bases from V and 6 bases from J, with 6 bases between. This clone was observed once. Sequences were derived from CD4+ or CD8+ T cells sorted from blood, sampled in a trial of the OX40 agonist ivuxolimab. This clonotype was sampled from an adult with an advanced solid tumor such as melanoma, head and neck, liver or kidney cancer. The chain employs TRBV20-1 and TRBJ2-1; D unresolved. The CDR3 bases are TGCAGTGCTAGGGCCATCAATGAGCAGTTCTTC. Amino acids: CSARAINEQFF.